The next 24 T cell receptor beta chains were all read from a single sample in a study of blood T cells in healthy people across ages. The use of a sample-barcoded 5' primer and a J-beta primer mix characterized a second PCR of about 7 to 12 cycles. Via MiXCR, TCRdb re-called the 5' RACE reads, giving one row per CDR3 protein. The sample holds over 1,500,000 distinct CDR3 sequences, around 50% seen once. What was sequenced was blood. The receptors here all came from a woman in her 40s in good health.

The chain combines TRBV9 with TRBJ1-2, with 8 bases fitting TRBD1. The CDR3 is 14 amino acids. Per germline, CDR1 SGDLS and CDR2 YYNGEE. Trimming removed 9 bases from V and 6 bases from J; junction bases left unmatched: 13. CDR3 coding DNA: TGTGCCACCTCCTTTTCCGGGACAGGCGATGGCTACACCTTC. It yields the protein CATSFSGTGDGYTF.

The rearrangement links TRBV20-1 to TRBJ2-1; 9 nucleotides align to TRBD2. The CDR3 consists of 13 residues. Unmatched junction bases numbered 2, after V lost 4 bases and J lost 4 bases. The germline gives CDR1 DFQATT, CDR2 SNEGSKA (reference sequence). The CDR3: CSATAGGYNEQFF. In DNA form, the CDR3 reads TGCAGTGCTACAGCGGGAGGATACAATGAGCAGTTCTTC.

This clonotype came up once. The genes are TRBV25-1 and TRBJ1-2, with D unclear. The V end was cut by 2 bases, the J end by 6 bases, with 10 bases between. Per the germline V gene, CDR1 is MGHDK and CDR2 is SYGVNS. The CDR3 extends over 13 amino acids. The CDR3 DNA is TGTGCCAGCAGTGAAACAGTCTTCGATGGCTACACCTTC. Residues: CASSETVFDGYTF.

Details on this clonotype: It may be a read error: a sequence one base away is much more abundant. The chain has TRBV20-1 and TRBJ2-4; no clear D. Near its end, the DNA agrees better with TRBJ2-7, so the J call may be wrong. The CDR3 totals 10 residues. Germline assignment: CDR1 DFQATT and CDR2 SNEGSKA (reference sequence). The CDR3 is CSARRYEQYF. The DNA of the CDR3 is TGCAGTGCTAGAAGGTACGAGCAGTACTTC.

This chain connects TRBV7-2 to TRBJ2-5; TRBD1 matches 9 bases. CDR1 and CDR2 (germline): SGHTA, FQGNSA. The J segment lost 3 bases and the V segment lost 5 bases, leaving 7 bases of the junction unmatched. The CDR3 is 15 residues long. CDR3 DNA sequence: TGTGCCAGCAGCCGACGGACAGGGGCAGAAGAGACCCAGTACTTC. Amino acids: CASSRRTGAEETQYF.

The chain links TRBV18 to TRBJ2-7; D call uncertain. V lost 3 bases and J lost 0, with 9 bases in between. Per the germline V gene, CDR1 is KGHSH and CDR2 is LQKENI. The CDR3 contains 14 residues. The CDR3 sequence is CASSPMQPSYEQYF. The CDR3 DNA is TGTGCCAGCTCACCCATGCAGCCCTCCTACGAGCAGTACTTC.

Only a few counts were recorded for this clonotype. The chain combines TRBV20-1 with TRBJ1-2; D gene ambiguous. Germline V gives CDR1 DFQATT, CDR2 SNEGSKA (reference sequence). Trimming took off 1 base at V and 4 bases at J, with 10 bases between the two ends. The CDR3 length is 13 residues. The DNA for the CDR3 is TGCAGTGCTAGAGGACAACAGCCCTATGGCTACACCTTC. It encodes CSARGQQPYGYTF.

This clonotype showed up many times. One end of the junction does not line up with germline, which may come from a read error. This chain connects TRBV5-1 to TRBJ2-6, with D unclear. The CDR3 covers 14 residues. Germline-derived CDR1 and CDR2 are SGHRS and YFSETQ. DNA of the CDR3: TGTGCCAGCAGCTTAGCCCCTGGGGCCAACGTCCTGACTTTC. Its protein is CASSLAPGANVLTF.

This clonotype occurred a few times. J is TRBJ1-2 and V is TRBV29-1; D gene unclear. The germline V gene has CDR1 SQVTM and CDR2 ANQGSEA. CDR3 size: 11 residues. V was trimmed by 3 bases and J by 5 bases, leaving 7 bases between them. The CDR3 loop reads CSVEERYGYTF. CDR3 nucleotide sequence: TGCAGCGTTGAGGAGCGATATGGCTACACCTTC.

This clonotype was found a few times. V gene TRBV12-3 or TRBV12-4 combines with J gene TRBJ1-5, with D uncertain. The V end lost 7 bases, the J end lost 6 bases, and 10 bases lay between the germline ends. The CDR3 loop spans 12 amino acids. In DNA, the CDR3 is TGTGCCAGCACTTCCCCCTCTCAGCCCCAGCATTTT. Encoded protein: CASTSPSQPQHF.

V is TRBV28 and J is TRBJ2-3, with TRBD2 matching over 8 bases. The V segment lost 2 bases and the J segment 0 bases; nucleotides outside the gene matches: 7. This CDR3 is built from 17 residues. From germline, CDR1 is MDHEN and CDR2 SYDVKM. This CDR3 reads CASSLPLAGPSTDTQYF. CDR3 DNA: TGTGCCAGCAGTTTACCCCTAGCGGGCCCTAGCACAGATACGCAGTATTTT.

This clonotype was seen only a few times. The rearrangement links TRBV24-1 to TRBJ1-2; perhaps TRBD1 as D (6 bases). Trimming removed 3 bases from V and 8 bases from J, with 15 bases in between. CDR1 KGHDR and CDR2 SFDVKD come from the germline V gene. The CDR3 runs 14 residues. The CDR3 sequence is CATSDTTGNRGYTF. CDR3 nucleotides: TGTGCCACCAGTGATACGACAGGAAATCGGGGCTACACCTTC.

This chain uses TRBV3-1 with TRBJ2-7; possibly TRBD2 for D (5 bases). This CDR3 has 14 residues. The V end was cut by 7 bases, the J end by 7 bases, with 20 bases between. The germline V gene encodes CDR1 LGHDT and CDR2 YNNKEL (reference sequence). CDR3 in amino acids: CASTRGSMGDEQYF. Written as DNA, the CDR3 is TGTGCCAGCACTCGGGGTTCAATGGGTGATGAGCAGTACTTC.

The chain links TRBV5-1 to TRBJ2-7; 10 bases agree with TRBD1. Losses at the gene ends were 4 bases for V and 6 bases for J; bases not matched to a gene: 10. CDR1 and CDR2 (germline): SGHRS, YFSETQ. The CDR3 has 15 residues. In DNA, the CDR3 is TGCGCCAGCAGCCAAACCGGGACAGGGGTTTCCGAGCAGTACTTC. Translating it yields CASSQTGTGVSEQYF.

The chain combines TRBV6-6 with TRBJ1-1, with a weak D call TRBD1 (5 bases). The CDR3 covers 12 residues. Germline V lookup: CDR1 MNHNY, CDR2 SVGAGI (reference sequence). Deletions cut 6 bases from V and 11 bases from J, with 16 bases between. This CDR3 is CASSGRGLEAFF. CDR3 coding DNA: TGTGCCAGCAGCGGGAGGGGCCTCGAGGCTTTCTTT.

The V gene is TRBV7-2, the J gene TRBJ2-3; TRBD1 is a possible D gene (5 bases). The germline CDR1 and CDR2 sequences are SGHTA and FQGNSA. The V end was cut by 5 bases, the J end by 1 base, with 13 bases between. This CDR3 region has 15 residues. The CDR3 protein is CASSGRDRGTDTQYF. The CDR3 DNA reads TGTGCCAGCAGCGGCCGAGACAGAGGCACAGATACGCAGTATTTT. Full variable domain (outside the CDR3, taken from reference TRBV7-2 and TRBJ2-3): GAGVSQSPSNKVTEKGKDVELRCDPISGHTALYWYRQSLGQGLEFLIYFQGNSAPDKSGLPSDRFSAERTGGSVSTLTIQRTQQEDSAVYLCASSGRDRGTDTQYFGPGTRLTVL.

This clonotype was seen just once. The chain combines TRBV12-3 or TRBV12-4 with TRBJ2-1; D is undetermined. With 5 bases removed from V and 8 bases from J, the gap between germline ends came to 4 bases. This CDR3 is built from 10 residues. This CDR3 reads CASSDYEQFF. The CDR3 DNA is TGTGCCAGCAGTGATTATGAGCAGTTCTTC.

This clonotype was observed a handful of times. V usage is TRBV7-9 and J usage is TRBJ2-6; weak D call: TRBD1 (6 bases). Germline V gene sequence: CDR1 SEHNR, CDR2 FQNEAQ (reference sequence). Trimming took off 5 bases at V and 0 bases at J, with 17 bases between the two ends. This CDR3 is 18 amino acids long. CDR3 loop: CASSQQGQGISGANVLTF. Written as DNA, the CDR3 is TGTGCCAGCAGCCAACAAGGGCAGGGGATCTCTGGGGCCAACGTCCTGACTTTC.

There are a few counts of this clonotype. V and J are TRBV5-1 and TRBJ2-1, with D unclear. The CDR3 runs to 14 residues. Germline V gives CDR1 SGHRS, CDR2 YFSETQ. Trimming stripped 0 bases from V and 3 bases from J, with 7 bases between. This CDR3 is CASSLEGNYNEQFF. In DNA, the CDR3 is TGCGCCAGCAGCTTGGAGGGCAACTACAATGAGCAGTTCTTC.

The chain has TRBV20-1 and TRBJ2-2; possibly TRBD2 for D (6 bases). Germline CDR1 is DFQATT and CDR2 is SNEGSKA (reference sequence). Deletions cut 3 bases from V and 4 bases from J, with 12 bases between. The CDR3 totals 14 residues. The CDR3 is CSASRGLVTGELFF. The CDR3 DNA is TGCAGTGCTAGTCGGGGGTTGGTCACCGGGGAGCTGTTTTTT.

The chain links TRBV12-3 or TRBV12-4 to TRBJ2-5; D tentatively fits TRBD1 or TRBD2 (5 bases each). The CDR3 covers 13 residues. Trimming removed 2 bases from V and 4 bases from J, with 8 bases in between. In DNA, the CDR3 is TGTGCCAGCAGTTTAAGGGACGGAGAGACCCAGTACTTC. It translates to CASSLRDGETQYF.

This clonotype was counted a few times. This sequence joins TRBV7-2 and TRBJ2-1; TRBD2 aligns across 9 bases. This CDR3 has 15 amino acids. V shed 4 bases, J shed 9 bases, and the junction held 10 bases outside the gene matches. CDR1 SGHTA and CDR2 FQGNSA come from the germline V gene. CDR3 in amino acids: CASSSLRGGASEQFF. DNA for the CDR3: TGTGCCAGCAGCTCCCTCCGCGGGGGGGCCAGTGAGCAGTTCTTC.

The genes are TRBV7-8 and TRBJ2-3, with a tentative D call TRBD1 (5 bases). This CDR3 region has 13 residues. V shed 5 bases and J shed 7 bases, with 13 bases lying between them. In germline, CDR1 is SGHVS, CDR2 FQNEAQ. Here the CDR3 reads CASSAAGYNTQYF. The CDR3 bases are TGTGCCAGCAGCGCGGCAGGGTACAATACGCAGTATTTT.

The chain employs TRBV6-2 or TRBV6-3 and TRBJ1-2; TRBD1 matches at 10 bases. The CDR3 is 13 residues long. Germline CDR1 reads MNHEY; CDR2 reads SVGEGT. V shed 10 bases, J shed 7 bases, and the junction held 9 bases outside the gene matches. CDR3 sequence: CAIRDRGYIGYTF. The DNA for the CDR3 is TGTGCCATCCGGGACAGGGGTTACATTGGCTACACCTTC.